The rows below give T cell receptor beta chains drawn from one sample of a study of shared clonotypes between healthy human individuals. Some clones are missing from TCRdb's copy, which holds only in-frame ones; the method was immunoSEQ multiplex PCR. The table includes some 1,600,000 clones, 95% to 99% detected once. The sequenced material came from naive CD4+ T cells sorted from blood. These receptors were obtained from a young man in good health. Each CDR3 is given with its conserved first and last residue. Fields, in order: J gene, clone size, V gene, D gene, CDR3 DNA, CDR3 protein. The D gene is left open where the match is weak. Some rows mark clone size as missing; the rest say once, few, many or name a class of expanded clone.

TRBJ1-1,once,TRBV29-1,TRBD1,TGCAGCGCGTGGACAGGGGCTCGGGAAGCTTTCTTT,CSAWTGAREAFF
TRBJ2-7,.,TRBV2,TRBD2,TGTGCCAGCCAGGCGGGACTAGCGGTGAAAATATCCTACGAGCAGTACTTC,CASQAGLAVKISYEQYF
TRBJ2-5,.,TRBV7-2,TRBD2,TGTGCCAGCAGCTTAGGCCCTCCAGTGGGAGGGCAAGAGACCCAGTACTTC,CASSLGPPVGGQETQYF
TRBJ2-2,.,TRBV7-2,.,TGTGCCAGCAGCCTCAAACGGGTAAACACCGGGGAGCTGTTTTTT,CASSLKRVNTGELFF
TRBJ2-5,.,TRBV2,.,TGTGCCAGCAGTGAGTCGTCAAGAAGGGAGACCCAGTACTTC,CASSESSRRETQYF
TRBJ1-5,once,TRBV6-1,.,TGTGCCAGCAGGGCTTACAGTGATAGGGGTTGGCCCCAGCATTTT,CASRAYSDRGWPQHF
TRBJ1-2,.,TRBV19,.,TGTGCCAGCCGCGAGGGGATCAGCTATGGCTACACCTTC,CASREGISYGYTF
TRBJ1-1,.,TRBV6-1,TRBD1,TGTGCCAGCAGGGGGACAGGTATGAACACTGAAGCTTTCTTT,CASRGTGMNTEAFF
TRBJ1-2,.,TRBV6-1,TRBD1,TGTGCCAGCAGTCAAATGACAGGGGTCTATGGCTACACCTTC,CASSQMTGVYGYTF
TRBJ2-3,.,TRBV28,.,TGTGCCAGCACAGGGAGCACAGATACGCAGTATTTT,CASTGSTDTQYF
TRBJ1-2,.,TRBV18,.,TGTGCCAGCTCACCTGGGCCAGCCCCCCCCACCTTC,CASSPGPAPPTF
TRBJ2-5,.,TRBV6-5,.,TGTGCCAGCAGTTACTCTCTAGTTGGGGAGACCCAGTACTTC,CASSYSLVGETQYF
TRBJ2-1,.,TRBV18,TRBD1,TGTGCCAGCTCACCTCCCCCGGGACAGGGGCGCCCGGTGGGGTACAATGAGCAGTTCTTC,CASSPPPGQGRPVGYNEQFF